The clone carrying this TCR beta chain was counted at least ten times. The data belong to a study of human T cells and chemical hapten exposure. Using its own MiXCR run on the RACE reads, TCRdb lists one record per CDR3 protein. The sample yields 300,000 to 450,000 distinct CDR3 sequences, roughly 5% seen once. Per the germline V gene, CDR1 is SQVTM and CDR2 is ANQGSEA. The CDR3 loop spans 13 amino acids. V lost 1 base, J lost 1 base, and 5 bases lay in between. Time point here: patch test 1, 2 weeks after DPC sensitization. Sample treatment: therapeutic diphenylcyclopropenone sensitization with weekly scalp DPC.

The rearrangement links TRBV29-1 to TRBJ1-5; D is unclear. This sequence originates from a woman between 45 and 65 years old with alopecia areata. Some clones in this sample may be carry-over from other donors' samples. The material was whole blood, obtained in connection with sensitization to the hapten diphenylcyclopropenone (DPC). CDR3 loop: CSVEGVSNQPQHF. The DNA of the CDR3 is TGCAGCGTTGAAGGGGTGAGCAATCAGCCCCAGCATTTT.